This TCR beta chain was identified in a study of CD8+ T cells in alopecia areata. The wider study: Those treated were given oral tofacitinib at 5 to 10 mg twice daily.

Germline V lookup: CDR1 SGHKS, CDR2 YYEKEE (reference sequence). CDR3 length equals 15 residues. Trimming shortened V by 0 bases and J by 0 bases, and 8 bases separated the two germline ends. Once RNA had been extracted, it was reverse transcribed into cDNA to act as the sequencing template. Produced via immunoSEQ multiplex PCR; TCRdb's table is partial and in-frame only. The data hold 200,000 to 250,000 clones, with 64% observed a single time. The treatment is: oral pan-JAK inhibitor, 5-10 mg twice daily. Sequencing used CD4+ T cells sorted from blood, obtained at week 4, from a patient treated with tofacitinib. This chain joins TRBV5-5 and TRBJ2-3; TRBD1 or TRBD2 may be the D gene (6 bases each). The source is a human donor with alopecia areata. The CDR3 DNA follows: TGTGCCAGCAGCTTGGCGGGGGCCAGCACAGATACGCAGTATTTT. It translates to CASSLAGASTDTQYF.